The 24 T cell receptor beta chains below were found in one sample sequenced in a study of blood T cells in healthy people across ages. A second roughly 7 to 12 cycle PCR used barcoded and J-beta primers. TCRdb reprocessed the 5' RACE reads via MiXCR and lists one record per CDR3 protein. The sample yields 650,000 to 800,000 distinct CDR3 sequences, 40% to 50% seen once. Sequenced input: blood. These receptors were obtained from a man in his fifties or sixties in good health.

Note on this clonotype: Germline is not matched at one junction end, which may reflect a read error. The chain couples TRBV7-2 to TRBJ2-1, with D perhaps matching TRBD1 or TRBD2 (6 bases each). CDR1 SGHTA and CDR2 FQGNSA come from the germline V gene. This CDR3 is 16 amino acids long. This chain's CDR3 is CASSSAHGGQYNEQLF. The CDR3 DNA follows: TGTGCCAGCAGCTCAGCACACGGGGGCCAGTACAATGAGCAGTTATTC. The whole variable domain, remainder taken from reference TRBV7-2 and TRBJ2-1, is GAGVSQSPSNKVTEKGKDVELRCDPISGHTALYWYRQSLGQGLEFLIYFQGNSAPDKSGLPSDRFSAERTGGSVSTLTIQRTQQEDSAVYLCASSSAHGGQYNEQLFGPGTRLTVL.

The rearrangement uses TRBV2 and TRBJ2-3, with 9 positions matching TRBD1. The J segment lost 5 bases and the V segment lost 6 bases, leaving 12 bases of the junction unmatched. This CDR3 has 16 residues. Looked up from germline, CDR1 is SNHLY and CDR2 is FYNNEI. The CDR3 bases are TGTGCCAGCAGACCTAACAGGGGGCGAGATGGAGATACGCAGTATTTT. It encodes CASRPNRGRDGDTQYF.

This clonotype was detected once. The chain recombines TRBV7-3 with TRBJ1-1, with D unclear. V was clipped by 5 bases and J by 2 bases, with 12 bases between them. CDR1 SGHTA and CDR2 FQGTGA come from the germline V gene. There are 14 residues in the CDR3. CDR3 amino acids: CASSDVLANTEAFF. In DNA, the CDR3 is TGTGCCAGCAGCGACGTTTTAGCAAACACTGAAGCTTTCTTT.

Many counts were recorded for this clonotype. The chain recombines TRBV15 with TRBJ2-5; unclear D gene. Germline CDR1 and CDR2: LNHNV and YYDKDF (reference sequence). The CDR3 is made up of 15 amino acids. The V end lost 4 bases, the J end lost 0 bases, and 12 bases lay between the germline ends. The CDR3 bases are TGTGCCACCAGCACCCGACGGATCTACCAAGAGACCCAGTACTTC. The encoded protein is CATSTRRIYQETQYF.

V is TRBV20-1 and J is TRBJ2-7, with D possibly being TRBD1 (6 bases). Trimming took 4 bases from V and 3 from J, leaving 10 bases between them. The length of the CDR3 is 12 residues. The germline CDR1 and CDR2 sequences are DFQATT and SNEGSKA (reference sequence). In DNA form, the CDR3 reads TGCAGTGCTAACAGGGACGTCTACGAGCAGTACTTC. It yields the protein CSANRDVYEQYF.

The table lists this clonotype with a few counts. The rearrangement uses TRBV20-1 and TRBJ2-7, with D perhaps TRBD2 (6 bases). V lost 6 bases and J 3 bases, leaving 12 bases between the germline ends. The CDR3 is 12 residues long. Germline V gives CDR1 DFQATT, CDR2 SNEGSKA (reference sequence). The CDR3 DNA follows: TGCAGTGCCTCGCGGGGAGGCTACGAGCAGTACTTC. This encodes CSASRGGYEQYF.

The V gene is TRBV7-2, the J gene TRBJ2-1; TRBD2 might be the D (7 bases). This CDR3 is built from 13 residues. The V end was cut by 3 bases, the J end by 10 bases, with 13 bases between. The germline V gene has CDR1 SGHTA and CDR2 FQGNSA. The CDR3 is CASSFGGAAEQFF. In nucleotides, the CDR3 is TGTGCCAGCAGCTTTGGGGGGGCCGCCGAGCAGTTCTTC.

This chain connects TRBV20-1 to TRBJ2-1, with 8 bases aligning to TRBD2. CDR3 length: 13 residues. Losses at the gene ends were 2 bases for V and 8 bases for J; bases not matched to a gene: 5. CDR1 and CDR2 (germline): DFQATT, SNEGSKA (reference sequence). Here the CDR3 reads CSARPRGGYEQFF. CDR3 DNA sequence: TGCAGTGCTAGACCACGGGGGGGCTATGAGCAGTTCTTC.

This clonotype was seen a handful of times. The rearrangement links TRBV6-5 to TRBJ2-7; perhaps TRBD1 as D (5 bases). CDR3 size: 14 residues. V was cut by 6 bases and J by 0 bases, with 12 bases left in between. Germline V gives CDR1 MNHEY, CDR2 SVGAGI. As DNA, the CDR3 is TGTGCCAGCAGGCAAGCACAGGTCTCCTACGAGCAGTACTTC. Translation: CASRQAQVSYEQYF.

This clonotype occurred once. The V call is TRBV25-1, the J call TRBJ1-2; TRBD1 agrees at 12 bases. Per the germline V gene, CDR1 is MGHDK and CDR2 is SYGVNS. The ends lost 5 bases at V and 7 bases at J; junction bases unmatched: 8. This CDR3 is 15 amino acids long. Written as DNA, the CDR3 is TGTGCCAGCAGTCCCCTTGGGACAGGGGGCTTTGGCTACACCTTC. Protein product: CASSPLGTGGFGYTF.

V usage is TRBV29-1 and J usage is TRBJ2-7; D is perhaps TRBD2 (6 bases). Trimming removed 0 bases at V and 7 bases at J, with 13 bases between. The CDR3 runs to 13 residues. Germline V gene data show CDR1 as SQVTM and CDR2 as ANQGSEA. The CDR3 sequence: CSVEEGSRGEQYF. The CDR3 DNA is TGCAGCGTTGAAGAAGGATCCCGGGGGGAGCAGTACTTC.

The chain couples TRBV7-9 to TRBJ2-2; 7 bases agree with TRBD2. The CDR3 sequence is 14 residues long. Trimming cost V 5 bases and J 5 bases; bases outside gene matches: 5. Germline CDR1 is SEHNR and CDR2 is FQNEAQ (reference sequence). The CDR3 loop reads CASSVGGETGELFF. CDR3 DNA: TGTGCCAGCAGCGTGGGAGGGGAGACCGGGGAGCTGTTTTTT.

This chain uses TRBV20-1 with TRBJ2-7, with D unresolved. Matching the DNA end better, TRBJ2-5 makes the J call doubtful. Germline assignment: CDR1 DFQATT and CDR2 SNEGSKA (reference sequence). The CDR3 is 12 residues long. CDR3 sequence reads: CSARFGQETQYF. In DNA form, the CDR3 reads TGCAGTGCTAGATTCGGGCAGGAGACCCAGTACTTC.

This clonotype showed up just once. CDR3 loop: CASSFGGDRRTFF. DNA for the CDR3: TGTGCCAGCAGTTTTGGGGGGGACAGGAGGACTTTCTTT. V is TRBV12-3 or TRBV12-4 and J is TRBJ1-1; 8 bases match TRBD1. The CDR3 loop spans 13 amino acids. The J segment lost 12 bases and the V segment lost 3 bases, leaving 9 bases of the junction unmatched.

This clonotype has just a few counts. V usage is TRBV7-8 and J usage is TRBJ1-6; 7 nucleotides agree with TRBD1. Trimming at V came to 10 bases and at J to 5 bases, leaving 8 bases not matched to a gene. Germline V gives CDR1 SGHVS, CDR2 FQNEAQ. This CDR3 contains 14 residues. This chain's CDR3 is CATRSGTDNSPLHF. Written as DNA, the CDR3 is TGTGCCACGCGGTCCGGGACAGATAATTCACCCCTCCACTTT.

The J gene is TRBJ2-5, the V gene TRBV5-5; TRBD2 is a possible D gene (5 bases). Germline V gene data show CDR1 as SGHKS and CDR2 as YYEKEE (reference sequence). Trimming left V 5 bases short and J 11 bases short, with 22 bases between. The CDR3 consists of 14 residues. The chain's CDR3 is CASRLPGVNNEQYF. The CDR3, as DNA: TGTGCCAGCAGACTTCCCGGGGTAAACAATGAGCAGTACTTC.

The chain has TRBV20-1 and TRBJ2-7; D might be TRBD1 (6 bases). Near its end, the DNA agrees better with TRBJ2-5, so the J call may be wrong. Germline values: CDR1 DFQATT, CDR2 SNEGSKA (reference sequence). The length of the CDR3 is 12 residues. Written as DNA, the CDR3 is TGCAGCCAACTCGGACAGAGGGAGACCCAGTACTTC. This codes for CSQLGQRETQYF.

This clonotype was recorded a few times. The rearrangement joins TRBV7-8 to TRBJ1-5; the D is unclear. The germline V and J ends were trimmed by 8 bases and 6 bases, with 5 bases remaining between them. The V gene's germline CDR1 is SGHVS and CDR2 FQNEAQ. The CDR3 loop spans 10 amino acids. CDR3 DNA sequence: TGTGCCAGCGAAGGTCAGCCCCAGCATTTT. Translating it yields CASEGQPQHF.

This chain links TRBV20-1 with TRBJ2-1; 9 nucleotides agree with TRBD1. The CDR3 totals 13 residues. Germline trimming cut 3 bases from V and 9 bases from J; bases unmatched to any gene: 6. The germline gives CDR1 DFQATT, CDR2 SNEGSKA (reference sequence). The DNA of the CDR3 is TGCAGTGCTAGGGGACAGGGAACGGGTGAGCAGTTCTTC. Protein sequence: CSARGQGTGEQFF.

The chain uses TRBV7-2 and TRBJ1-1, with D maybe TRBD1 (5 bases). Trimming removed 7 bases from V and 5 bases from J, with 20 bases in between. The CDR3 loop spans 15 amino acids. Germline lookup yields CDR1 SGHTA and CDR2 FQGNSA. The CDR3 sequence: CASIPRIGARTEAFF. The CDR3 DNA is TGTGCCAGCATCCCACGTATCGGGGCGCGGACTGAAGCTTTCTTT.

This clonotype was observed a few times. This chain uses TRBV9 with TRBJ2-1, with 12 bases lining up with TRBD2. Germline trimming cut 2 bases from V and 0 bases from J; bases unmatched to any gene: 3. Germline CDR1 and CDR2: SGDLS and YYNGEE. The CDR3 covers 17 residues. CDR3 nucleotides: TGTGCCAGCAGCGTCGGACTAGCGGGGAGCTCCTACAATGAGCAGTTCTTC. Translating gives CASSVGLAGSSYNEQFF.

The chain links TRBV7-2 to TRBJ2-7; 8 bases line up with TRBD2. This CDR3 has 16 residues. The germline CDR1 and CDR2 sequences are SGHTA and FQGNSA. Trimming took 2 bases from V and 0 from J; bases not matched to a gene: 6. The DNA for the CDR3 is TGTGCCAGCAGCTTAACCGGGACTAGTAGCTCCTACGAGCAGTACTTC. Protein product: CASSLTGTSSSYEQYF.

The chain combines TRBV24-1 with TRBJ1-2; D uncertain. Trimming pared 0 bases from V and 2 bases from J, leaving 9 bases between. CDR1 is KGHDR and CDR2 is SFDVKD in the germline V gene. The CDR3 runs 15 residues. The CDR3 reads CATSDLLRNNYGYTF. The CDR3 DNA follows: TGTGCCACCAGTGATTTGCTGCGTAACAACTATGGCTACACCTTC.

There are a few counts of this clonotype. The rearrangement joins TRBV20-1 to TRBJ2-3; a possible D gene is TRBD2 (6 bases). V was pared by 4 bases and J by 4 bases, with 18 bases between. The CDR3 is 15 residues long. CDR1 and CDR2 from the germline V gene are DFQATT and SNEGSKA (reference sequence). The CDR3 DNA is TGCAGTGCTATAACGCCCCGGGCGGGGCCAGATACGCAGTATTTT. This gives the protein CSAITPRAGPDTQYF.